This T cell receptor beta chain was found in a study of shared clonotypes between healthy human individuals (TCRdb year 2020). Background on the whole study: The cohort included a few men and a couple of women between 18 and 49 years of age. Per donor, three plates each were used for CD4 naive and CD4 memory, two for CD8 naive, and one for CD8 memory. Blood TCR repertoires of roughly five healthy adults were deeply sequenced to estimate repertoire size and the extent of clonotype sharing between individuals. Different laboratories and diverse techniques were used to prepare libraries and sequence TCR repertoires, to increase sequencing depth and limit assay-specific biases. Between about 0.85 and 10 billion PBMCs per donor were obtained by leukapheresis.

V was cut back by 2 bases and J by 7 bases, leaving a gap of 8 bases between them. The germline V gene gives CDR1 as MGHRA and CDR2 as YSYEKL. The CDR3 holds 13 amino acids from the cysteine to the phenylalanine. Kept here is only the CDR3 DNA, which spans 39 bases and is read in frame from base 1. Using the deep immunoSEQ assay, TCR CDR3 regions were amplified from genomic DNA by multiplex PCR. For each cell subset, the extracted genomic DNA was distributed evenly across all wells of several immunoSEQ 96-well plates, and each plate served as one replicate. For sorted subsets, 200 to 250 ng of genomic DNA, equivalent to around 31,000 T cell genomes, went into each replicate PCR. Purified libraries were measured with a Qubit 3.0 fluorometer, size-checked on a Bioanalyzer 2100, and measured again with the KAPA Library Quantification kit. Each immunoSEQ 96-well plate was sequenced on its own single-read 150-cycle Illumina NextSeq 550 flow cell. The authors' pipeline ran thus. Because only junctional sequences without quality scores were contained in the immunoSEQ output, filtering matching that applied to full-length reads could not be performed. To assign V/J genes and CDR3, sequences were annotated using PyIR, a Python wrapper for IgBLAST v1.9, with IMGT germline references. Reads were removed for weak V/J assignments (E-value above 1e-6), missing CDR3, stop codons, out-of-frame junctions, or ambiguous translated residues. V3J clonotypes were defined as sequences sharing the same inferred V gene, J gene, and CDR3 amino acid sequence. Percentage overlap between repertoires was computed as shared unique clonotypes divided by the size of the smaller repertoire. RTK rarefaction, the Chao1 estimator, and Recon v2.1 estimates of unobserved clonotypes were used to assess repertoire richness. OLGA was used to compute generation probabilities for all TCRbeta clonotypes that the gDNA method yielded from a few donors. Imported from immuneACCESS, the table was reduced by TCRdb to in-frame sequences with V and J called. These copies leave out some clones; in studies compared against another copy, an unresolved V gene accounts for under half, and the cause of the remainder is not known. Clonal size and the V and J genes are those of that table, whereas D and trimming came from the DNA. The sample data list about 2.1 million clones, and roughly 95% of these were observed just once. The ten largest clonotypes hold over 1.5% of the sample.

CD8 naive samples were CD45RO-negative cells positively selected for CCR7, giving a CD45RA+CCR7+ population that excluded TemRA cells. The donors were healthy, HIV-negative adults with no recently reported acute infections or vaccinations. Every donor was a Caucasian adult residing in Nashville, Tennessee, USA. Blood was collected by leukapheresis, and PBMCs were isolated by Ficoll-Histopaque density gradient centrifugation and then cryopreserved in liquid nitrogen vapor phase. Purity and quantity of every magnetically sorted T cell population were checked by analytical flow cytometry. Each sorted fraction had its genomic DNA isolated and then quantified by UV absorbance on a Nanodrop 2000c. On this clone: Its binding antigen is unknown. There are no base qualities to consult, and no much larger clone falls within one base.

The paper as a whole reports these results and caveats: Naive subsets generally had larger estimated clonotype richness than memory subsets did. The genetic and exposure-history diversity represented was limited by the small number of donors. Based on pairwise subsampling, the degree of clonotype sharing among donors was expected to be affected by sequencing depth. Incomplete sequencing was indicated by rarefaction of sorted-subset datasets, despite the large sequencing depth. Compared with non-shared clonotypes, clonotypes shared by all four sorted-subset donors had higher generation probabilities. Only blood was sampled, and tissue TCR repertoires likely differ from those in blood. When a few donors were compared, the shared fraction of clonotypes was about 5.5% for naive CD4, less than 4% for naive CD8, roughly 2.5% for memory CD4, and around 0.37% for memory CD8.

The source of this sequence is a man aged 18 to 35 in good health. Some clones in this sample may be carry-over from other donors' samples. The sequence is built from TRBV4-1 and TRBJ2-2; a confident D gene designation cannot be given. Material for sequencing was naive CD8+ T cells from PBMCs. The cell subset or site label of this sample denotes: CD45RA+CCR7+. The CDR3 reads as follows: CASSQRMFGELFF. The DNA sequence follows: TGCGCCAGCAGCCAACGGATGTTCGGGGAGCTGTTTTTT.